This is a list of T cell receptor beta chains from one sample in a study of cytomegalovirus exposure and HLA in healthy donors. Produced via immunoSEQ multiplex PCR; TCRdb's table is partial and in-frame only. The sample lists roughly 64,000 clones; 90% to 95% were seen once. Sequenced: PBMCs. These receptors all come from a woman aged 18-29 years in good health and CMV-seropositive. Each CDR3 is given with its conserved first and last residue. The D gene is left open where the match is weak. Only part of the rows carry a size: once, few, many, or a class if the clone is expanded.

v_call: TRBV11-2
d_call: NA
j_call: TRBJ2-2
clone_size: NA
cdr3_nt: TGTGCCAGCAGCTTAGACCCCAGCACCGGGGAGCTGTTTTTT
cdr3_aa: CASSLDPSTGELFF

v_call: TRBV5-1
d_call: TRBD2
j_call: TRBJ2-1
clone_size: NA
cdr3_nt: TGCGCCAGCGGGGCGGGAGGGGGAACGTACAATGAGCAGTTCTTC
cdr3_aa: CASGAGGGTYNEQFF

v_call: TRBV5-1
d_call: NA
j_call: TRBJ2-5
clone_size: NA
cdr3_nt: TGCGCCAGCAGCTTGCGAGCCGTCCGGGAGACCCAGTACTTC
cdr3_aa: CASSLRAVRETQYF

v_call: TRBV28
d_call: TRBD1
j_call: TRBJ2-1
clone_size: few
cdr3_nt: TGTGCCAGCAGTATTCCCACCGGGACAGGTAGGAACAATGAGCAGTTCTTC
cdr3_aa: CASSIPTGTGRNNEQFF

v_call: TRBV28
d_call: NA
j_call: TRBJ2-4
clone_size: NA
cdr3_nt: TGTGCCAGCAAGACAGTAGCCAAAAACATTCAGTACTTC
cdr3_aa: CASKTVAKNIQYF

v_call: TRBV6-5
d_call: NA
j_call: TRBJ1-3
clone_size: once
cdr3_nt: TGTGCCAGCAGTTCCGAACAAGTTATAGGAAACACCATATATTTT
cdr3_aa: CASSSEQVIGNTIYF

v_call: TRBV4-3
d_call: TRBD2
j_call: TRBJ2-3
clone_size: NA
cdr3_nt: TGCGCCAGCAGCCGGACTAGCGGCATACCAGATACGCAGTATTTT
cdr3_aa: CASSRTSGIPDTQYF

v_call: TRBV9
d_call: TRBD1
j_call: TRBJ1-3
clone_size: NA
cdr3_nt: TGTGCCAGCGGAAGGGGACAGAGTGGAAACACCATATATTTT
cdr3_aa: CASGRGQSGNTIYF

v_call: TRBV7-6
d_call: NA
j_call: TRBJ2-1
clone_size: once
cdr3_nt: TGTGCCAGCAGCTTAGGAGGAGGCGATGAGCAGTTCTTC
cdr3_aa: CASSLGGGDEQFF

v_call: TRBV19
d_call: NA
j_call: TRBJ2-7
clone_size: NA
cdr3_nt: TGTGCCAGTAGCCCCCCAGGGGCCGAGCAGTACTTC
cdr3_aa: CASSPPGAEQYF

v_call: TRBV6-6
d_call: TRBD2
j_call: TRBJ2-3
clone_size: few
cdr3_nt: TGTGCCAGCACGGGGGGGATGCCAGATACGCAGTATTTT
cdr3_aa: CASTGGMPDTQYF

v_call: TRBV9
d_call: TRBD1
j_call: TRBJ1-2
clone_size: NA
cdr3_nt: TGTGCCAGCAGCTTGACAGGGGATTATTACTATGGCTACACCTTC
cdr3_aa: CASSLTGDYYYGYTF

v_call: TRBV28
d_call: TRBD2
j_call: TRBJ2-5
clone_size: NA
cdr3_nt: TGTGCCAGCAGTGATCGGACTAGCGGGAGGATCGAGACCCAGTACTTC
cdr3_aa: CASSDRTSGRIETQYF

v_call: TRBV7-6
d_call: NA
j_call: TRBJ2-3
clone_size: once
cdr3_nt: TGTGCCAGCAGCTTAGGGGCCTCCGCGGTCACTAGCGATACGCAGTATTTT
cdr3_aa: CASSLGASAVTSDTQYF

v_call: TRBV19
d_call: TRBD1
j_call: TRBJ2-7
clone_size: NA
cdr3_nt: TGTGCCAGTAGTCCCAGGACAGGGGGCTTCCCCAACGAGCAGTACTTC
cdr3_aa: CASSPRTGGFPNEQYF

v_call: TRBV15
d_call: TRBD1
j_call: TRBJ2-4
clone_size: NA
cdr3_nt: TGTGCCACCAGCAGAGGTTACCGGGACAGAAGTTTACAGTACTTC
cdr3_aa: CATSRGYRDRSLQYF

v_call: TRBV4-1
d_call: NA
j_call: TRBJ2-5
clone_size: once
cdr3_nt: TGCGCCAGCAGCCCCAGTGGGGTAGCGTTATTAGAGACCCAGTACTTC
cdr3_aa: CASSPSGVALLETQYF

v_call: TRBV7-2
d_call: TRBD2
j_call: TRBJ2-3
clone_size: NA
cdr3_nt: TGTGCCAGCAGTCGAGGACTAGCGGGGGCCCCGGCGAATACGCAGTATTTT
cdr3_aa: CASSRGLAGAPANTQYF

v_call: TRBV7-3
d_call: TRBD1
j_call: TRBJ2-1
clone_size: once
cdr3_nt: TGTGCCAGCAGCCCGACAGGGGCGGGTGGTGAGCAGTTCTTC
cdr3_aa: CASSPTGAGGEQFF

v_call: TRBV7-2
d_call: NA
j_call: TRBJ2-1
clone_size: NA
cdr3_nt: TGTGCCAGCAGCTTAGAATCGTCTGCCACAAACAATGAGCAGTTCTTC
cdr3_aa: CASSLESSATNNEQFF